This entry describes one T cell receptor (beta chain). Its antigen is unidentified. The PCR employed 60 Vbeta primers together with 13 Jbeta primers. Repertoires were generated with immunoSEQ multiplex PCR, while TCRdb's copy carries only in-frame clones and drops some. This sample yields over 80,000 clones, of which 75% to 80% are seen a single time; roughly 6% belongs to the top ten. The CDR3 covers 12 residues. Trimming removed 9 bases from V and 6 bases from J; junction bases left unmatched: 8. The sample comes from a study of cytomegalovirus exposure and HLA in healthy donors. Study-wide findings and caveats: A later examination showed that TCR association rates differed by HLA locus, with DRB1 most and HLA-C fewest.

This TCR was sampled from a female donor in good health and CMV-seronegative. This chain joins TRBV5-3 and TRBJ2-7; 8 bases fit TRBD2. TRBV5-3 has ORF status, its function being uncertain. The sequencing sample was made of PBMCs. For the CDR3, the DNA is TGTGCCAAGAGGACTAGCATAGCCGAGCAGTACTTC. Its protein product is CAKRTSIAEQYF.